The entry below gives a single T cell receptor beta chain sequence along with its context. The sample originates from a study of blood T cell repertoires in COVID-19. Study summary: The analysed material was cDNA or gDNA that came from T cells, B-cell-depleted T cells, or PBMCs.

The CDR3 has 18 amino acids. J lost 5 bases, V lost 6 bases, and 15 bases had no gene match. The germline gives CDR1 LGHNA, CDR2 YNFKEQ. The assay was immunoSEQ multiplex PCR, and TCRdb's table has in-frame clones only and misses some. The data hold a few hundred thousand clones, with about nine tenths observed a single time. What was sequenced was peripheral blood. The sequence came from a man aged 55 to 70 who had recovered from COVID-19. The J gene is TRBJ2-3, the V gene TRBV4-2; 12 bases agree with TRBD2. DNA for the CDR3: TGTGCCAGCAGTCCCACCTGGGCCCTAGCGGGGGGGCAAGATACGCAGTATTTT. This sequence encodes CASSPTWALAGGQDTQYF.